This T cell receptor beta chain is from a study of monozygotic twins with cystic fibrosis (dated by TCRdb to about 2021). As for the study more broadly: Barcoded libraries were prepared from 2.5 to 3.5 micrograms of fragmented DNA with roughly 16 PCR cycles. To assess genetic influence on V and J gene usage, the study compared TCR beta repertoires within and across 16 monozygotic twin pairs with cystic fibrosis. Ten female and six male twin pairs, aged about 2.0 to 36.4 years (median roughly 9.5 years) and mostly children and adolescents, were included in the cohort. On the day blood was drawn, the twins' weight-for-height and FEVPerc (FEV1 disease centile) were ranked against those of the roughly 1,100 cohort participants. Data for three of the twin pairs had been reported earlier in a different context. Overall study outcomes, separate from this receptor: Monozygotic CF twin pairs shared significantly more nucleotide-identical clonotypes within each pair than unrelated CF individuals shared with one another (P = 0.000026, Mann-Whitney). Simpson clonality was generally low (median around 0.01), suggesting a naive-dominated repertoire, with higher clonality in the most severely affected patients. Only a small cohort was studied, and no association of shared CDR3 numbers with age, concordance or disease severity was found. V gene usage was most similar to the co-twin in 13 of 16 pairs, and J usage was most similar to the co-twin in 8 of 16 pairs, which suggests genetic constraints.

The twin pairs came from the European Cystic Fibrosis Twin and Sibling Study Cohort, a cohort that recruited patients from over 150 CF clinics across 14 European countries. Zygosity and CFTR genotype were verified in-house, with zygosity tested by multiplex PCR of nine short tandem repeat loci. Peripheral blood was sampled from each twin, with clinical parameters recorded on the day of blood sampling. Genomic DNA was isolated from peripheral blood cells with phenol/chloroform and kept in TE buffer at 4 degrees C. Following the manufacturer's instructions, the researchers used the immunoSEQ immune profiling system to amplify TCR beta CDR3 regions via multiplex PCR. An Illumina NextSeq system was used to carry out the sequencing. The source study handled its data this way. Sequence data were processed on the immunoSEQ Analyzer platform, and clonality was calculated as the square root of Simpson's index of productive rearrangements. V and J usage similarity was measured by Jensen-Shannon distance, and CDR3 generation probabilities were computed with OLGA. The immuneACCESS database (August 2020) and VDJdb (December 2020) were searched for shared CDR3 sequences. Here the immuneACCESS table is served through TCRdb, limited to in-frame sequences with V and J called. Missing clones are a known gap in these copies; in checked studies unresolved V genes cover under half, and the rest lacks a known reason. The V and J calls and clone size are taken from that table; D and trimming were inferred from the DNA. Across this sample there are some 35,000 clones, with 75% to 95% seen only once. The biggest ten clones account for 0.19% of the sample.

The CDR3 starts with the cysteine, ends with the phenylalanine, and has 15 residues. The DNA shown is the 45-base CDR3, in frame from base 1. The germline V gene sets CDR1 to MGHRA and CDR2 to YSYEKL. Relative to germline, V is missing 1 base and J is missing 8 bases, with 10 bases of the junction outside any gene match. A remark on this clone: Its antigen remains unidentified. Per-base quality was not reported, and no clone a single base away is much larger than it.

The sample taken for sequencing was blood. This receptor was identified in a boy aged 2-15 years with cystic fibrosis. Here the chain combines TRBV4-1 and TRBJ1-2; 7 bases in the junction line up with TRBD1. CDR3 region: CASSQADRVQGGYTF. The nucleotide sequence reads TGCGCCAGCAGCCAAGCTGACAGGGTACAGGGCGGCTACACCTTC.